Presented here are 17 T cell receptor beta chains from one specimen sequenced in a study of blood T cell repertoires in COVID-19. Sequencing used immunoSEQ multiplex PCR; TCRdb keeps in-frame clones, though not all of them. The sample holds some 170,000 clones, 87% seen once. The sequenced sample consisted of peripheral blood. These receptors originate from a woman aged 70-85 years with COVID-19, enrolled during active disease.

CDR3 region: CASSYSTGDNNEQFF. As DNA, the CDR3 is TGTGCCAGCAGTTACTCGACAGGGGATAACAATGAGCAGTTCTTC. The V and J genes are TRBV6-6 and TRBJ2-1, with TRBD1 matching over 8 bases. The V gene's germline CDR1 is MNHNY and CDR2 SVGAGI (reference sequence). CDR3 length: 15 residues. Losses at the gene ends were 0 bases for V and 5 bases for J; bases not matched to a gene: 3.

V is TRBV11-3 and J is TRBJ1-1; D is unresolved. V was clipped by 0 bases and J by 0 bases, with 8 bases between them. The CDR3 spans 15 residues. Germline V CDR1 and CDR2: SGHNT, YENEEA. CDR3 in DNA: TGTGCCAGCAGCTTAGATCTCTATCTGAACACTGAAGCTTTCTTT. The encoded protein is CASSLDLYLNTEAFF.

The chain carries TRBV10-3 and TRBJ2-5, with no clear D. CDR3 size: 15 residues. The germline CDR1 and CDR2 sequences are ENHRY and SYGVKD. Trimming removed 0 bases from V and 0 bases from J, with 8 bases in between. The CDR3 is CAISESKYNQETQYF. The CDR3 DNA sequence: TGTGCCATCAGTGAGTCGAAGTACAACCAAGAGACCCAGTACTTC.

CDR3 loop: CASRNNPGQGSYNSPLHF. The CDR3 DNA is TGTGCCAGCAGGAATAACCCGGGACAGGGCTCCTATAATTCACCCCTCCACTTT. This chain uses TRBV28 with TRBJ1-6; 9 positions agree with TRBD1. The CDR3 loop spans 18 amino acids. With V trimmed by 6 bases and J by 0 bases, 9 bases remained unmatched. Germline CDR1 and CDR2: MDHEN and SYDVKM. The variable domain in full, with the rest retrieved from reference TRBV28 and TRBJ1-6, is DVKVTQSSRYLVKRTGEKVFLECVQDMDHENMFWYRQDPGLGLRLIYFSYDVKMKEKGDIPEGYSVSREKKERFSLILESASTNQTSMYLCASRNNPGQGSYNSPLHFGNGTRLTVT.

V gene TRBV30 combines with J gene TRBJ1-2; D not resolved. The CDR3 extends over 17 amino acids. Germline CDR1 GTSNPN, CDR2 SVGIG (reference sequence). Trimming took off 0 bases at V and 1 base at J, with 18 bases between the two ends. This chain's CDR3 is CAWSVVRQAVVNYGYTF. The CDR3 DNA sequence: TGTGCCTGGAGTGTGGTGAGGCAAGCAGTAGTTAACTATGGCTACACCTTC.

V is TRBV5-1 and J is TRBJ2-3, with TRBD1 matching over 9 bases. Germline lookup yields CDR1 SGHRS and CDR2 YFSETQ. The V segment lost 1 base and the J segment 5 bases; nucleotides outside the gene matches: 11. The CDR3 has 17 amino acids. CDR3 bases: TGCGCCAGCAGCTTGTTATTTTCGGACAGGGGCAGAGATACGCAGTATTTT. Translation: CASSLLFSDRGRDTQYF.

This chain joins TRBV20-1 and TRBJ2-7; unclear D gene. The CDR3 has 9 amino acids. CDR1 DFQATT and CDR2 SNEGSKA come from the germline V gene (reference sequence). Trimming shortened V by 3 bases and J by 5 bases, and 2 bases separated the two germline ends. CDR3: CSASDEQYF. CDR3 in DNA: TGCAGTGCTAGCGACGAGCAGTACTTC.

With respect to this clone: Other nucleotide sequences from this sample produce the same CDR3. The rearrangement uses TRBV20-1 and TRBJ2-5; D ambiguous. Germline V CDR1 and CDR2: DFQATT, SNEGSKA (reference sequence). V was trimmed by 3 bases and J by 3 bases, leaving 5 bases between them. The CDR3 loop spans 11 amino acids. The CDR3 sequence: CSASPEETQYF. The DNA of the CDR3 is TGCAGTGCTAGTCCGGAAGAGACCCAGTACTTC.

The chain is built from TRBV7-3 and TRBJ2-1; D uncertain. V was pared by 9 bases and J by 4 bases, with 10 bases between. The CDR3 is 12 amino acids. Germline lookup yields CDR1 SGHTA and CDR2 FQGTGA. CDR3 bases: TGTGCCAGGTCAACAGTTTACAATGAGCAGTTCTTC. Its protein is CARSTVYNEQFF.

This clone was seen only a few times. The chain uses TRBV4-2 and TRBJ2-5; D possibly corresponds to TRBD1 (6 bases). The CDR3 contains 15 residues. V shed 1 base and J shed 3 bases, with 12 bases lying between them. Germline CDR1 and CDR2: LGHNA and YNFKEQ. In DNA form, the CDR3 reads TGTGCCAGCAGCCAAGCAGGGGAGCGGAAAGAGACCCAGTACTTC. Translating it yields CASSQAGERKETQYF.

V gene TRBV3-1 (or the pseudogene TRBV3-2) combines with J gene TRBJ2-5, with TRBD2 matching over 8 bases. The CDR3 consists of 16 residues. CDR1 and CDR2 from the germline V gene are LGHDT and YNNKEL (reference sequence). With 4 bases clipped from V and 4 bases from J, the junction kept 11 bases outside the gene matches. The CDR3 bases are TGTGCCAGCAGCCTTACTAGCGGAATGGGGGGAGAGACCCAGTACTTC. This sequence encodes CASSLTSGMGGETQYF.

CDR3 loop: CASSQDRTPHEQYF. The CDR3 DNA reads as TGTGCCAGCAGCCAAGATCGCACTCCCCACGAGCAGTACTTC. The chain is built from TRBV3-1 (or the pseudogene TRBV3-2) and TRBJ2-7, with no clear D. Germline V gene data show CDR1 as LGHDT and CDR2 as YNNKEL (reference sequence). This CDR3 has 14 residues. Trimming took 0 bases from V and 5 from J, leaving 11 bases between them.

This rearrangement joins TRBV3-1 (or the pseudogene TRBV3-2) to TRBJ2-3, with 12 bases matching TRBD2. The CDR3 spans 16 residues. Germline lookup yields CDR1 LGHDT and CDR2 YNNKEL (reference sequence). The J segment lost 5 bases and the V segment lost 2 bases, leaving 5 bases of the junction unmatched. CDR3 DNA sequence: TGTGCCAGCAGCCAAAGACTAGCGGGAGCTGGAGATACGCAGTATTTT. It is translated as CASSQRLAGAGDTQYF.

This clone was recorded once. The chain has TRBV29-1 and TRBJ1-1; D is perhaps TRBD1 (5 bases). The CDR3 covers 14 residues. Looked up from germline, CDR1 is SQVTM and CDR2 is ANQGSEA. The V end lost 3 bases, the J end lost 5 bases, and 16 bases lay between the germline ends. This CDR3 is CSVDLLAGRTEAFF. The CDR3, as DNA: TGCAGCGTTGATCTCCTCGCAGGGCGGACTGAAGCTTTCTTT.

V is TRBV29-1 and J is TRBJ1-4; 7 bases align to TRBD1. Germline loops: CDR1 SQVTM, CDR2 ANQGSEA. There are 13 residues in the CDR3. The V and J ends lost 4 bases and 8 bases, in that order; junction bases with no gene match: 7. The DNA for the CDR3 is TGCAGCGTTGGACGGGACAGTGGCGAAAAACTGTTTTTT. Translating it yields CSVGRDSGEKLFF. The complete variable domain, with remaining parts taken from reference TRBV29-1 and TRBJ1-4, reads SAVISQKPSRDICQRGTSLTIQCQVDSQVTMMFWYRQQPGQSLTLIATANQGSEATYESGFVIDKFPISRPNLTFSTLTVSNMSPEDSSIYLCSVGRDSGEKLFFGSGTQLSVL.

The chain recombines TRBV6-5 with TRBJ1-1; D call uncertain. With 5 bases removed from V and 1 base from J, the gap between germline ends came to 14 bases. CDR1 and CDR2 from the germline V gene are MNHEY and SVGAGI. This CDR3 is built from 15 residues. The CDR3 coding sequence is TGTGCCAGCAGTAAGACATACCGAGCGAACACTGAAGCTTTCTTT. Its translation is CASSKTYRANTEAFF.

In its sample, this clone was seen once. The chain carries TRBV4-1 and TRBJ2-6, with 10 bases identical to TRBD1. CDR1 and CDR2 (germline): MGHRA, YSYEKL. This CDR3 region has 19 residues. Unmatched junction bases numbered 7, after V lost 1 base and J lost 1 base. CDR3 nucleotide sequence: TGCGCCAGCAGCCAAGCCTTGAGACAGGGGGCATCTGGGGCCAACGTCCTGACTTTC. Its translation is CASSQALRQGASGANVLTF.